Many counts were recorded for the clone carrying this TCR beta chain. Its antigen is as yet unknown. The data stem from a study of CD8 T cells in ankylosing spondylitis. Per germline, CDR1 LGHDT and CDR2 YNNKEL (reference sequence). This CDR3 is 15 amino acids long. Trimming took 0 bases from V and 8 from J; bases not matched to a gene: 9. Study-wide points: Ankylosing spondylitis blood appeared to be characterized by a TCR beta motif of eight highly homologous variants.

TCRdb fed the 5' RACE reads into MiXCR, producing one record per CDR3 protein. Of roughly 250,000 distinct CDR3 sequences listed, under 12% are singletons. The TCR originated in a male donor with ankylosing spondylitis or in good health (not recorded which). Material: blood, either unsorted or a sorted T cell fraction (not recorded which). V and J are TRBV3-1 and TRBJ1-2; 7 positions agree with TRBD1. The CDR3 region is CASSQDHGQARGYTF. The CDR3 nucleotides read TGTGCCAGCAGCCAAGATCACGGACAGGCCCGGGGCTACACCTTC.